This T cell receptor (beta chain) was captured in a study of blood T cell repertoires in COVID-19 (dated by TCRdb to 2020 to 2021). At the level of the whole study: The collaborator samples originated in the United States, Italy and Spain and spanned the acute and convalescent phases of COVID-19. The prospective study material was composed of cDNA or gDNA derived from T cells, B-cell-depleted T cells, or PBMCs. The repertoires were released in a freely available public database meant as a resource for research on the immune response to SARS-CoV-2. Where available, HLA class I and class II types were taken from metadata supplied by the sample provider and were not determined by assay-based typing. The samples were drawn from the first 160 participants of the ongoing ImmuneRACE study and from 1,254 subjects provided by 6 global collaborators. Subjects who had been exposed to COVID-19, were actively infected with it, or had recovered from it provided the deeply sampled blood TCRbeta repertoires that made up the dataset. A de-identified subject ID, COVID-19 status, age in years and sex were almost always included in the sample metadata. Study-level results and caveats: The quantity of clinical and demographic metadata differed by source and by participant and was supplied without curation.

Participants in the prospective study were aged roughly 18 to 90 years, lived in about two dozen United States geographic areas, and enrolled through a virtual design. In the prospective study, participants were assigned to cohorts based on the clinical history participants reported in a screening survey and a study questionnaire. A participant counted as exposed if, within 2 weeks of entering the study, that participant had been in contact with someone who had a PCR-confirmed or clinician-diagnosed COVID-19 case. Mobile phlebotomists in the prospective study collected whole blood, serum and a nasopharyngeal or oropharyngeal swab from every participant. Prospective study participants could optionally give additional blood draws and questionnaires over an approximately two-month period. Before DNA extraction, blood samples from the prospective study were shipped at room temperature or frozen. The immunoSEQ Assay, a bias-controlled multiplex PCR, was used to amplify TCRbeta CDR3 regions from genomic DNA. Concerning the study's data processing: Nucleated cell counts per sample were estimated from amplification of reference gene primers within the assay. Sequence reads were collapsed and filtered to measure the absolute abundance of every unique TCRbeta CDR3 rearrangement. For each sample, productive Simpson clonality was calculated as the square root of Simpson's diversity index over productive rearrangements. TCRdb took this table from immuneACCESS and kept in-frame rearrangements with V and J called. Such tables lack part of the clones; where checked against another copy, unresolved V genes explain under half of the gap, and the rest is unexplained. From that table come the V and J calls and clone size; the DNA was used to work out D and trimming. In this sample the table shows 330,000 or so clones, 88% of which occur a single time. Over 0.9% of the sample is in the top ten clones.

Comment on this clone: It has no known antigen specificity. Base-call qualities are not available, and no considerably larger clone is one nucleotide away.

CDR1 and CDR2 (MNHEY, SVGAGI) derive from the germline V gene. Deletion took 6 bases off V and 4 bases off J, with a span of 19 bases between the germline ends. CDR3 length: 15 amino acids, cysteine to phenylalanine. Of the read, only the CDR3 DNA is kept; its 45 bases are in frame from base 1. The rearranged segments are TRBV6-5 and TRBJ2-7; a tentative D match to TRBD1 spans 6 bases. The clonotype was recovered from a woman younger than 45 who had been exposed to COVID-19. The sequencing input was PBMCs or T cells enriched from blood (not recorded which). The CDR3: CASRPTGEVQYEQYF. The DNA reads TGTGCCAGCAGACCGACAGGAGAGGTTCAATACGAGCAGTACTTC.